Listed below are T cell receptor beta chains from one sample, sequenced in a study of T cell responses to AZD1222 COVID-19 vaccine. The protocol was immunoSEQ multiplex PCR, while the TCRdb copy is restricted to in-frame clones and leaves out a portion. The table lists 100,000 to 150,000 clones, over 75% of them singletons, with roughly 8% in the top ten. Sequencing used peripheral blood, obtained on day 0 of AZD1222 vaccination. These receptors were taken from an adult in good health. The CDR3 runs from the conserved cysteine through the conserved F or W. D genes are given only for firm matches. Clone size appears in some rows only: once, few, many, or a class for an expanded clone.

V gene,J gene,D gene,clone size,CDR3 protein,CDR3 DNA
TRBV27,TRBJ2-5,.,.,CASSDRTGRGGTQYF,TGTGCCAGCAGTGACCGGACAGGGCGCGGGGGGACCCAGTACTTC
TRBV2,TRBJ1-3,.,few,CASSEVGVSGNTIYF,TGTGCCAGCAGTGAAGTGGGCGTCTCTGGAAACACCATATATTTT
TRBV6-5,TRBJ1-1,.,.,CASSPRLTGRTEAFF,TGTGCCAGCAGTCCCCGTCTGACCGGAAGAACTGAAGCTTTCTTT
TRBV4-1,TRBJ2-7,TRBD1,.,CASSQTDRGYEQYF,TGCGCCAGCAGCCAAACGGACAGGGGCTACGAGCAGTACTTC
TRBV4-2,TRBJ1-2,.,.,CASSQEGYPDGTNYGYTF,TGTGCCAGCAGCCAAGAAGGTTATCCGGACGGAACTAACTATGGCTACACCTTC
TRBV28,TRBJ1-2,.,.,CASSSGPGYTF,TGTGCCAGCAGTTCCGGTCCCGGCTACACCTTC
TRBV7-2,TRBJ2-1,TRBD2,.,CASSLKGLAGGRNEQFF,TGTGCCAGCAGCTTGAAGGGACTAGCGGGGGGGCGGAATGAGCAGTTCTTC
TRBV19,TRBJ1-1,.,.,CASSIQGGNTEAFF,TGTGCCAGTAGTATCCAAGGGGGAAACACTGAAGCTTTCTTT
TRBV9,TRBJ1-1,.,.,CASSGQVYNTEAFF,TGTGCCAGCAGCGGACAGGTGTATAACACTGAAGCTTTCTTT
TRBV5-6,TRBJ1-6,.,.,CASSSSGTYGNSPLHF,TGTGCCAGCAGCTCTTCCGGGACCTATGGCAATTCACCCCTCCACTTT
TRBV10-1,TRBJ2-7,.,.,CASSRGTNYEQYF,TGCGCCAGCAGTAGAGGAACCAACTACGAGCAGTACTTC
TRBV15,TRBJ2-2,TRBD1,.,CATSGQGDGTGELFF,TGTGCCACCAGCGGACAGGGGGATGGCACCGGGGAGCTGTTTTTT
TRBV19,TRBJ2-7,TRBD1,.,CASNSRTGFYEQYF,TGTGCCAGTAACTCCCGGACAGGGTTCTACGAGCAGTACTTC
TRBV29-1,TRBJ1-1,.,.,CSVQDTEAFF,TGCAGCGTACAGGACACTGAAGCTTTCTTT
TRBV3-1/TRBV3-2,TRBJ2-1,TRBD2,few,CASSRSGGSRDEQFF,TGTGCCAGCAGCCGCAGCGGGGGGAGCCGCGATGAGCAGTTCTTC
TRBV18,TRBJ1-2,TRBD1,few,CASHTGTGNYGYTF,TGTGCCAGCCATACCGGGACAGGGAACTATGGCTACACCTTC
TRBV18,TRBJ1-4,.,.,CASSPLGPGGTNEKLFF,TGTGCCAGCTCACCCTTAGGGCCTGGAGGTACCAATGAAAAACTGTTTTTT
TRBV14,TRBJ2-1,.,.,CASSQVSNSYNEQFF,TGTGCCAGCAGCCAAGTCTCAAACTCCTACAATGAGCAGTTCTTC
TRBV5-6,TRBJ2-7,TRBD2,.,CASSSGTSGAVSYEQYF,TGTGCCAGCAGCTCGGGGACTAGCGGGGCCGTCTCCTACGAGCAGTACTTC